This T cell receptor (beta chain) was recovered during a study of response to subunit inactivated influenza vaccine (dated 2018 in TCRdb). Background on the whole study: To follow how T cells responded to a trivalent subunit inactivated influenza vaccine, the researchers relied on deep quantitative profiling of the T cell receptor repertoire. General conclusions and limits of the study: The authors proposed that each seasonal influenza vaccination may bring in only a limited number of new T cells.

Sequences SGHTA (CDR1) and FQGNSA (CDR2) are obtained from the germline V gene. Its CDR3 holds 12 amino acids, cysteine through phenylalanine. Kept here is only the CDR3 DNA, which spans 36 bases and is read in frame from base 1. V and J are trimmed by 5 bases and 8 bases, and the gene matches miss 4 bases of the junction. The table lists this clonotype with a few counts. Its antigen specificity is not known. The sample holds no much larger clone one base away, and base qualities are not on file. The method behind the library was RT-PCR. The sample was run on an Illumina HiSeq 2500. TCRdb cleaned the public reads at Q25 with fastp, built clones with MiXCR and kept in-frame beta chains. One record per CDR3 amino acid sequence lists the most common genes and DNA. Within this sample are hundreds of thousands of distinct CDR3 sequences, with 6% to 9% of them counted one time only. Together, the top ten hold under 15% of the sample.

The chain is assembled from TRBV7-2 and TRBJ2-3, with TRBD1 identical over 7 junction bases. The receptor's source is a man aged 50-75 years who received an inactivated influenza vaccine. Donor details come from another sample of the same person, matched by shared clones. The sequenced sample was PBMCs from blood, obtained roughly 24 months after vaccination. The sequenced DNA: TGTGCCAGCAGCCTAACAGGGGCTACGCAGTATTTT. Its protein is CASSLTGATQYF.